The 10 T cell receptor beta chains below were found in one sample sequenced in a study of vaccination effects on CD4 cells after COVID-19. Antigen specificity for these receptors is unknown. ViraFEST used viral peptide pools to expand antigen-specific CD4+ T cells before sequencing. It was after approximately 11 days of culture that CD4+ T cells were isolated. Sometime from March through December 2020, the person acquired a SARS-CoV-2 infection that PCR confirmed. The participants, recipients of two vaccine doses, got either BNT162b2 or mRNA-1273. Using immunoSEQ multiplex PCR, the repertoire was profiled, and TCRdb retains in-frame clones only, with some absent. The table includes 17,000 or so clones, nearly 75% detected once. Source: CD4+ T cells from PBMCs cultured with SARS-CoV-2 spike peptides, taken after COVID-19 vaccination. The receptors originated from a human donor who had a prior SARS-CoV-2 infection.

This chain links TRBV7-6 with TRBJ1-1; D unclear. There are 14 residues in the CDR3. The V gene lost 5 bases and the J gene lost 3 bases, with 13 bases spanning the gap. The germline CDR1 and CDR2 sequences are SGHVS and FNYEAQ. The CDR3 here is CASSVQLDYTEAFF. The CDR3 DNA is TGTGCCAGCAGCGTCCAATTGGATTACACTGAAGCTTTCTTT. The full variable domain, rest sourced from reference TRBV7-6 and TRBJ1-1, is GAGVSQSPRYKVTKRGQDVALRCDPISGHVSLYWYRQALGQGPEFLTYFNYEAQQDKSGLPNDRFSAERPEGSISTLTIQRTEQRDSAMYRCASSVQLDYTEAFFGQGTRLTVV.

The chain combines TRBV5-4 with TRBJ1-1; TRBD1 might be the D (6 bases). Per the germline V gene, CDR1 is SGHNT and CDR2 is YYREEE (reference sequence). The length of the CDR3 is 14 residues. V lost 3 bases and J lost 5, with 14 bases in between. The CDR3 here is CASSSQKGGTEAFF. Here the CDR3 DNA reads TGTGCCAGCAGCTCCCAAAAAGGGGGAACTGAAGCTTTCTTT.

V is TRBV25-1 and J is TRBJ1-2, with a possible D match to TRBD1 (6 bases). V gave up 1 base and J gave up 6 bases, with 15 bases separating them. Germline lookup yields CDR1 MGHDK and CDR2 SYGVNS. The length of the CDR3 is 15 residues. CDR3 sequence (DNA): TGTGCCAGCAGTGAATTCGGGGGCAGAAAAGATGGCTACACCTTC. Its translation is CASSEFGGRKDGYTF.

In this sample, this clone turned up once. The chain recombines TRBV27 with TRBJ1-1; D may be TRBD1 (5 bases). This CDR3 has 15 residues. Per the germline V gene, CDR1 is MNHEY and CDR2 is SMNVEV (reference sequence). Trimming cost V 5 bases and J 2 bases, with 15 bases left between them. The CDR3 reads CASSPSGTVNTEAFF. Written as DNA, the CDR3 is TGTGCCAGCAGTCCTTCCGGGACGGTTAACACTGAAGCTTTCTTT.

This sequence joins TRBV7-2 and TRBJ2-3, with D uncertain. Between the trimmed V and J ends, which lost 2 bases and 2 bases, there was a span of 2 bases. This CDR3 is 12 amino acids long. The germline V gene has CDR1 SGHTA and CDR2 FQGNSA. For the CDR3, the DNA is TGTGCCAGCAGCTTATACACAGATACGCAGTATTTT. It encodes CASSLYTDTQYF.

This chain joins TRBV27 and TRBJ2-3, with TRBD2 matching over 15 bases. Trimming took 6 bases from V and 5 from J; bases not matched to a gene: 3. CDR1 and CDR2 (germline): MNHEY, SMNVEV (reference sequence). The CDR3 length is 15 residues. In DNA form, the CDR3 reads TGTGCCAGCAGCCGGACTAGCGGGAGGGTAGATACGCAGTATTTT. Its protein product is CASSRTSGRVDTQYF.

The chain couples TRBV5-6 to TRBJ1-5; no clear D. The CDR3 loop spans 13 amino acids. Germline V lookup: CDR1 SGHDT, CDR2 YYEEEE. Trimming left V 0 bases short and J 9 bases short, with 10 bases between. CDR3 region: CASSLGFGRPQHF. CDR3 DNA: TGTGCCAGCAGCTTGGGTTTCGGGAGGCCCCAGCATTTT.

The chain has TRBV2 and TRBJ1-6, with D tentatively TRBD1 (5 bases). The V gene lost 6 bases and the J gene lost 7 bases, with 10 bases spanning the gap. The CDR3 loop spans 13 amino acids. Looked up from germline, CDR1 is SNHLY and CDR2 is FYNNEI. Here the CDR3 reads CASSQGENSPLHF. In DNA, the CDR3 is TGTGCCAGCAGCCAGGGAGAAAATTCACCCCTCCACTTT. Full variable domain (missing parts from reference TRBV2 and TRBJ1-6): EPEVTQTPSHQVTQMGQEVILRCVPISNHLYFYWYRQILGQKVEFLVSFYNNEISEKSEIFDDQFSVERPDGSNFTLKIRSTKLEDSAMYFCASSQGENSPLHFGNGTRLTVT.

The genes are TRBV7-2 and TRBJ1-1; D is possibly TRBD1 (6 bases). The CDR3 sequence is 16 residues long. Trimming took 1 base from V and 3 from J, leaving 15 bases between them. Germline lookup yields CDR1 SGHTA and CDR2 FQGNSA. The CDR3, as DNA: TGTGCCAGCAGCTTAGTTGGGGGCGCGACTTACACTGAAGCTTTCTTT. It translates to CASSLVGGATYTEAFF. The variable domain in full, completed from reference TRBV7-2 and TRBJ1-1, reads GAGVSQSPSNKVTEKGKDVELRCDPISGHTALYWYRQSLGQGLEFLIYFQGNSAPDKSGLPSDRFSAERTGGSVSTLTIQRTQQEDSAVYLCASSLVGGATYTEAFFGQGTRLTVV.

This clone was seen a few times. The chain links TRBV6-5 to TRBJ1-2; possible D gene TRBD1, 6 bases. V was trimmed by 8 bases and J by 2 bases, leaving 15 bases between them. This CDR3 comprises 14 residues. Germline lookup yields CDR1 MNHEY and CDR2 SVGAGI. CDR3 bases: TGTGCCAGCGGGAAAGGTACAGGGAACTATGGCTACACCTTC. As protein: CASGKGTGNYGYTF.